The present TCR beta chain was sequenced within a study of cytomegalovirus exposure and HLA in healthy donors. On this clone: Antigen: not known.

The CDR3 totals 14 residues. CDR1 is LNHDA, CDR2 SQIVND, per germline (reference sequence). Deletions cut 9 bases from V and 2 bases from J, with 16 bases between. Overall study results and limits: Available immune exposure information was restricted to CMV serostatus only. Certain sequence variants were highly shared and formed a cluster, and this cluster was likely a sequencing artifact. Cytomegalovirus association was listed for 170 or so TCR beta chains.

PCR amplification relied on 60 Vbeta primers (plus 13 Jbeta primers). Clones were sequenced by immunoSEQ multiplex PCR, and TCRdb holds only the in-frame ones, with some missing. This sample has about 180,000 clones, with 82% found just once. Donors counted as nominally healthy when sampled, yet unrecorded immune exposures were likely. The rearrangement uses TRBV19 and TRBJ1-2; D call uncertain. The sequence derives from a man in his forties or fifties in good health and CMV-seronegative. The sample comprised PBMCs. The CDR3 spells CASQTGMGNYGYTF. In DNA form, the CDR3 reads TGTGCCAGCCAAACCGGGATGGGGAACTATGGCTACACCTTC.